This T cell receptor (beta chain) stems from a study of blood T cell repertoires in COVID-19. Assay used: immunoSEQ multiplex PCR; TCRdb lists only in-frame clones, some missing. The profile shows some 150,000 clones, about 80% of them singletons. One Seattle source followed patients from active infection through their disease course. The trim removed 6 bases at V and 0 bases at J, leaving 5 bases unmatched. Germline V CDR1 and CDR2: ENHRY, SYGVKD. This CDR3 has 15 residues. The V and J genes are TRBV10-3 and TRBJ1-1, with 9 bases fitting TRBD1. This TCR was recovered from a woman aged 55-69 years with COVID-19, enrolled during active disease. The source material was peripheral blood. CDR3 region: CAIRTTGGLNTEAFF. DNA for the CDR3: TGTGCCATCAGAACCACAGGGGGCCTGAACACTGAAGCTTTCTTT.